The 20 T cell receptor beta chains reported below all come from one sample, sequenced in a study of patients and donors after allogeneic stem cell transplantation. TCRdb called the RT-PCR reads again in MiXCR, with one record for every CDR3 protein. This table holds about 200,000 distinct CDR3 sequences, more than 35% found once. Sequencing was performed on blood, either unsorted or a sorted T cell fraction (not recorded which). These receptors were taken from a human donor who was either an allogeneic HSCT recipient or a stem cell or donor lymphocyte infusion donor (not recorded which). It is not recorded whose cells these are; they may come from a transplant donor.

In this sample, this clonotype turned up a few times. The V gene is TRBV12-3 or TRBV12-4, the J gene TRBJ1-1; D gene uncertain. The V end lost 2 bases, the J end lost 1 base, and 5 bases lay between the germline ends. The CDR3 length is 13 residues. The CDR3 DNA sequence: TGTGCCAGCAGTTTAAATAAGAACACTGAAGCTTTCTTT. Protein: CASSLNKNTEAFF.

This clonotype was found a few times. The chain is built from TRBV7-2 and TRBJ2-1; the D is unclear. The CDR3 is 13 residues long. CDR1 SGHTA and CDR2 FQGNSA come from the germline V gene. V was shortened by 4 bases and J by 3 bases, with 7 bases between the two germline ends. The CDR3 DNA is TGTGCCAGCAGCTACCGCCTCTACAATGAGCAGTTCTTC. It specifies CASSYRLYNEQFF.

The chain has TRBV9 and TRBJ1-1; no reliable D call. V was clipped by 0 bases and J by 6 bases, with 12 bases between them. The CDR3 is 14 residues long. Germline V CDR1 and CDR2: SGDLS, YYNGEE. The CDR3 nucleotides read TGTGCCAGCAGCGTAGCGGTCGAGAGGGCTGAAGCTTTCTTT. Translated: CASSVAVERAEAFF.

This chain links TRBV24-1 with TRBJ2-5; D is unresolved. The V gene's germline CDR1 is KGHDR and CDR2 SFDVKD. The CDR3 runs 12 residues. V lost 3 bases to trimming and J lost 3 bases, with 4 bases between them. CDR3 sequence reads: CATSDPKETQYF. The CDR3, as DNA: TGTGCCACCAGTGATCCCAAAGAGACCCAGTACTTC.

This clonotype has a handful of counts. The chain employs TRBV7-9 and TRBJ2-3; 8 bases are shared with TRBD1. The CDR3 is made up of 18 amino acids. Germline CDR1 is SEHNR and CDR2 is FQNEAQ (reference sequence). V was clipped by 8 bases and J by 2 bases; unmatched bases: 18. The CDR3 loop reads CASPRPGGAEGDTDTQYF. Written as DNA, the CDR3 is TGTGCCAGCCCACGCCCAGGGGGCGCAGAAGGGGACACAGATACGCAGTATTTT.

This clonotype was seen more than once but under ten times. The chain combines TRBV12-3 or TRBV12-4 with TRBJ1-5; 9 nucleotides align to TRBD1. V trimming: 5 bases; J trimming: 4 bases; junction bases outside the gene matches: 12. The length of the CDR3 is 17 residues. The CDR3 DNA is TGTGCCAGCAGTCAAGGACAGGGGCCACAAGGAAATCAGCCCCAGCATTTT. It specifies CASSQGQGPQGNQPQHF.

The gene calls are TRBV4-1 and TRBJ1-1, with TRBD1 as a possible D gene (5 bases). Per the germline V gene, CDR1 is MGHRA and CDR2 is YSYEKL. CDR3 length: 16 residues. Trimming took 2 bases from V and 3 from J, leaving 16 bases between them. The DNA of the CDR3 is TGCGCCAGCAGCCAATATCAATCGGGGGTAGACACTGAAGCTTTCTTT. Encoded protein: CASSQYQSGVDTEAFF.

The CDR3 DNA sequence: TGCGCCAGCAGCCAAGATCTGTCGGGCGAACAGCCCCAGCATTTT. As protein: CASSQDLSGEQPQHF. The chain carries TRBV4-1 and TRBJ1-5, with unresolved D. The CDR3 is made up of 15 amino acids. V was clipped by 0 bases and J by 7 bases, with 13 bases between them. The germline gives CDR1 MGHRA, CDR2 YSYEKL.

This chain connects TRBV28 to TRBJ1-6; tentative D call: TRBD1 (5 bases). Germline V gives CDR1 MDHEN, CDR2 SYDVKM. V was trimmed by 2 bases and J by 13 bases, leaving 12 bases between them. The CDR3 runs 13 residues. The CDR3 DNA follows: TGTGCCAGCAGTTTACAGGGTACCCATCCCCTCCACTTT. Its protein is CASSLQGTHPLHF.

This chain links TRBV11-2 with TRBJ1-1; a possible D gene is TRBD1 (5 bases). Germline CDR1 reads SGHAT; CDR2 reads FQNNGV. Trimming cost V 5 bases and J 1 base, with 11 bases left between them. This CDR3 has 14 amino acids. The CDR3 DNA is TGTGCCAGCAGCATCAGGGTAGGGAACACTGAAGCTTTCTTT. Translating gives CASSIRVGNTEAFF.

The rearrangement links TRBV4-3 to TRBJ1-6; D remains ambiguous. V was cut by 0 bases and J by 5 bases, with 8 bases left in between. The germline CDR1 and CDR2 sequences are LGHNA and YSLEER. CDR3 length equals 15 residues. The CDR3 is CASSQDGNNNSPLHF. The DNA for the CDR3 is TGCGCCAGCAGCCAAGATGGAAATAATAATTCACCCCTCCACTTT.

In this sample, this clonotype turned up a few times. This rearrangement joins TRBV15 to TRBJ2-1, with 8 positions matching TRBD2. The junction had 15 bases not matched to a gene; V was cut back by 0 bases and J by 8 bases. Germline values: CDR1 LNHNV, CDR2 YYDKDF (reference sequence). CDR3 length equals 18 residues. The CDR3 protein is CATSRDIERELSVYEQFF. The CDR3 DNA sequence: TGTGCCACCAGCAGAGATATCGAGCGGGAGCTTAGTGTCTATGAGCAGTTCTTC.

V usage is TRBV5-1 and J usage is TRBJ2-7; D gene uncertain. From germline, CDR1 is SGHRS and CDR2 YFSETQ. The CDR3 consists of 16 residues. Trimming removed 0 bases at V and 1 base at J, with 14 bases between. The CDR3 nucleotides read TGCGCCAGCAGCTTGGAGCACGGGCAGCCTTCCTACGAGCAGTACTTC. Its protein is CASSLEHGQPSYEQYF.

The V and J genes are TRBV9 and TRBJ1-3, with 7 nucleotides matching TRBD1. Germline CDR1 and CDR2: SGDLS and YYNGEE. The CDR3 totals 15 residues. With V trimmed by 4 bases and J by 2 bases, 6 bases remained unmatched. This CDR3 reads CASSFTDRAGNTIYF. The DNA of the CDR3 is TGTGCCAGCAGCTTTACCGACAGGGCTGGAAACACCATATATTTT.

The chain links TRBV7-2 to TRBJ2-3; D is perhaps TRBD2 (5 bases). With 5 bases removed from V and 2 bases from J, the gap between germline ends came to 11 bases. Germline values: CDR1 SGHTA, CDR2 FQGNSA. This CDR3 region has 14 residues. The CDR3 loop is CASSPRDYTDTQYF. The CDR3 DNA sequence: TGTGCCAGCAGCCCGAGGGATTACACAGATACGCAGTATTTT.

This clonotype was observed a handful of times. This CDR3 is CASSLDEWGEAFF. Written as DNA, the CDR3 is TGTGCCAGCAGCTTGGACGAGTGGGGTGAAGCTTTCTTT. The genes are TRBV11-2 and TRBJ1-1; no definite D call. Germline assignment: CDR1 SGHAT and CDR2 FQNNGV. V was cut by 3 bases and J by 7 bases, with 12 bases left in between. The CDR3 runs 13 residues.

This clonotype has ten or more counts. The V call is TRBV27, the J call TRBJ1-4; a possible D gene is TRBD1 (5 bases). CDR1 and CDR2 (germline): MNHEY, SMNVEV (reference sequence). With 4 bases removed from V and 4 bases from J, the gap between germline ends came to 10 bases. This CDR3 is 14 amino acids long. The CDR3 here is CASSSRQINEKLFF. In DNA, the CDR3 is TGTGCCAGCAGTTCCCGACAGATTAATGAAAAACTGTTTTTT.

The chain couples TRBV28 to TRBJ2-1; D call uncertain. CDR1 is MDHEN, CDR2 SYDVKM, per germline. The ends were cut back, 11 bases at V and 0 bases at J, with 14 bases in the middle. This CDR3 is 14 amino acids long. The CDR3 is CAARALSSYNEQFF. CDR3 DNA sequence: TGTGCCGCACGAGCGCTGAGCTCCTACAATGAGCAGTTCTTC.

This clonotype occurred a few times. This rearrangement joins TRBV15 to TRBJ1-1; unclear D gene. The CDR3 consists of 14 residues. The germline V gene has CDR1 LNHNV and CDR2 YYDKDF (reference sequence). The germline V and J ends were trimmed by 0 bases and 6 bases, with 11 bases remaining between them. DNA for the CDR3: TGTGCCACCAGCAGAGATGTAAAATGGGCTGAAGCTTTCTTT. Its protein is CATSRDVKWAEAFF. The whole variable domain, remainder taken from reference TRBV15 and TRBJ1-1, is DAMVIQNPRYQVTQFGKPVTLSCSQTLNHNVMYWYQQKSSQAPKLLFHYYDKDFNNEADTPDNFQSRRPNTSFCFLDIRSPGLGDTAMYLCATSRDVKWAEAFFGQGTRLTVV.

This chain joins TRBV2 and TRBJ2-1, with TRBD2 matching 8 bases. This CDR3 has 14 amino acids. J gave up 6 bases and V 7 bases, and 8 bases lay outside the gene matches. Looked up from germline, CDR1 is SNHLY and CDR2 is FYNNEI. CDR3 in amino acids: CASNNGRDRNEQFF. The CDR3 bases are TGTGCCAGCAATAACGGGAGGGACCGCAATGAGCAGTTCTTC.